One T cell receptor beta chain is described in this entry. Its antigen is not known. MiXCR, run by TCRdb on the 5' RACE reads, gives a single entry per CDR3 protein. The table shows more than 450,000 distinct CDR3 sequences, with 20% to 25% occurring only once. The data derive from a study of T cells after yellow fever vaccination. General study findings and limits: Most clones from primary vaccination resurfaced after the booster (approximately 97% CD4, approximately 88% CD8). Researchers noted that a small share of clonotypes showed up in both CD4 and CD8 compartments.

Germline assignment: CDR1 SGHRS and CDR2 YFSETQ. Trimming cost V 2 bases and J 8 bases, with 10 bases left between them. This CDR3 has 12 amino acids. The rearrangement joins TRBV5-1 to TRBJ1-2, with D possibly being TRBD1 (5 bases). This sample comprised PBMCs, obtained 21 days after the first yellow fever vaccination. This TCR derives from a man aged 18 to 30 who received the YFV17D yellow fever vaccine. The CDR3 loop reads CASSLTGEGYTF. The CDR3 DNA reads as TGCGCCAGCAGCTTAACAGGCGAAGGCTACACCTTC.